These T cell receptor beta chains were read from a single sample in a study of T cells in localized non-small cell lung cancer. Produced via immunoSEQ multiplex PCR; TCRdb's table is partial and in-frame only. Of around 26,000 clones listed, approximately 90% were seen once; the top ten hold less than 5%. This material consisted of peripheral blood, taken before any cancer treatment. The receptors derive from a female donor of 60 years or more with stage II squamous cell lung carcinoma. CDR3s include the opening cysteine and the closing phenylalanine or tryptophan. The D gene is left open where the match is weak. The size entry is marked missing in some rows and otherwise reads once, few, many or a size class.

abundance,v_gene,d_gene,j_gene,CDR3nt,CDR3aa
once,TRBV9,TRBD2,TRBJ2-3,TGTGCCAGCAGCTTTAGCGGGAGATTCACAGATACGCAGTATTTT,CASSFSGRFTDTQYF
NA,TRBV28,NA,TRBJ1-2,TGTGCCAGCAGTTTATTGGGCCGGACTAACTATGGCTACACCTTC,CASSLLGRTNYGYTF
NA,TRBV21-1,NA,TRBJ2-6,TGTGCCAGCAGCACCCGGAGGTCCGGGGCCAACGTCCTGACTTTC,CASSTRRSGANVLTF
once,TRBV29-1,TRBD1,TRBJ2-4,TGCAGCGTATCCGACAGGGTCGGTAACATTCAGTACTTC,CSVSDRVGNIQYF
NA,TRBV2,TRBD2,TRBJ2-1,TGTGCCAGCCTTAGCGGGAGCTCCTACAATGAGCAGTTCTTC,CASLSGSSYNEQFF
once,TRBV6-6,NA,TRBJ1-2,TGTGCCAGCAGTTACGCAGGAGACGACTATGGCTACACCTTC,CASSYAGDDYGYTF
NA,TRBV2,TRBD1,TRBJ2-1,TGTGCCAGCAGGGGACAGATTTTGGGCTACAATGAGCAGTTCTTC,CASRGQILGYNEQFF
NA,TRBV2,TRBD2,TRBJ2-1,TGTGCCATCAGGGATGGGACTAGCGGATACAATGAGCAGTTCTTC,CAIRDGTSGYNEQFF
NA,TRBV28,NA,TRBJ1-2,TGTGCCAGCAGTTTAATGGCAGGGCACTATGGCTACACCTTC,CASSLMAGHYGYTF
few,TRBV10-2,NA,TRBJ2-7,TGCGCCAGCAGTGAGATCCCGGGACCCGACTCCTACGAGCAGTACTTC,CASSEIPGPDSYEQYF
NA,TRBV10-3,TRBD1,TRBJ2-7,TGTGCCATCAGTGAGTCGACCGGGACAGGGCCTTACGAGCAGTACTTC,CAISESTGTGPYEQYF
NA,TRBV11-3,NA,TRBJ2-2,TGTGCCAGCAGCGCACTTTCCGGACGGGTCGGGCCCGGGGAGCTGTTTTTT,CASSALSGRVGPGELFF
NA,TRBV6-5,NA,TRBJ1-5,TGTGCCAGCAGTTCTAGGTTCGGTGTTAGCAATCAGCCCCAGCATTTT,CASSSRFGVSNQPQHF
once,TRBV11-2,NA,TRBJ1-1,TGTGCCAGCAGCTTATCCTCCCCCACCTTGAACACTGAAGCTTTCTTT,CASSLSSPTLNTEAFF
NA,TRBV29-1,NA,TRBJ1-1,TGCAGCGTTGAGACAGCCATGAACACTGAAGCTTTCTTT,CSVETAMNTEAFF
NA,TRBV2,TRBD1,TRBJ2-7,TGTGCCAGCAGTGGGGACAGGCGATACGAGCAGTACTTC,CASSGDRRYEQYF
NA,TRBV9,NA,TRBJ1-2,TGTGCCAGCAGCGTAGGGGGGGCCAGGGATGGCTACACCTTC,CASSVGGARDGYTF
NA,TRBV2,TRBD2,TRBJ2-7,TGTGCCAGCAGGGGGGGGATCTACGAGCAGTACTTC,CASRGGIYEQYF
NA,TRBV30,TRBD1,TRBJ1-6,TGTGCCTCGGACAGGGTGGGGAATTCACCCCTCCACTTT,CASDRVGNSPLHF
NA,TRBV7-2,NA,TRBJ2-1,TGTGCCAGCAGCTTAGACTCCGGCTCCTACAATGAGCAGTTCTTC,CASSLDSGSYNEQFF
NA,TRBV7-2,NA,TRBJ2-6,TGTGCCAGCAGCTCGGGACGAATCTCTGGGGCCAACGTCCTGACTTTC,CASSSGRISGANVLTF
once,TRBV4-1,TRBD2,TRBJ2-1,TGCGCCAGCAGCCAGCCCGGACTAGCGGGGGTTGAGCAGTTCTTC,CASSQPGLAGVEQFF
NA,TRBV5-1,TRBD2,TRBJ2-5,TGCGCCAGCAGCTTGGCGACCCGGATGCGACTAGCGGGGGGAGATCAAGAGACCCAGTACTTC,CASSLATRMRLAGGDQETQYF
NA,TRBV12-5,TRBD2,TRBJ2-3,TGTGCTAGTGGTAGTGGACTAGCGGGCGCCACAGATACGCAGTATTTT,CASGSGLAGATDTQYF
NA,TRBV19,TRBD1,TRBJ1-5,TGTGCCAGTAGGCCCTGGACAGGGGGCCGGGGATGGAATCAGCCCCAGCATTTT,CASRPWTGGRGWNQPQHF
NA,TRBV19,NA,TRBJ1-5,TGTGCCAGTACCCCCGAGCACAGATTCAATCAGCCCCAGCATTTT,CASTPEHRFNQPQHF
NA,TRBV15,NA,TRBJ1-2,TGTGCCACCAGCAGAGATGGCGGGGGAAGCTATGGCTACACCTTC,CATSRDGGGSYGYTF
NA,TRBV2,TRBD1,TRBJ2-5,TGTGCCAGCAGTGGGGGACAGGGGGCAGGGGAGACCCAGTACTTC,CASSGGQGAGETQYF
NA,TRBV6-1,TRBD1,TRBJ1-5,TGTGCCAGCAGGAGACAGGGGAGCAATCAGCCCCAGCATTTT,CASRRQGSNQPQHF
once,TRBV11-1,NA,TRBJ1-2,TGTGCCAGCAGCTTAGGTTCGGCAGACTATGGCTACACCTTC,CASSLGSADYGYTF
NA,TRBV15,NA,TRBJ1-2,TGTGCCACCAGCAGAGTCCAATCGGGTGGCTACACCTTC,CATSRVQSGGYTF
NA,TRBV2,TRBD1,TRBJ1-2,TGTGCCAGCAGCCGCCGGGACAGCTATGGCTACACCTTC,CASSRRDSYGYTF
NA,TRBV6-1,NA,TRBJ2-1,TGTGCCAGCAGTGGCATAGCGGCTAGCTCCTACAATGAGCAGTTCTTC,CASSGIAASSYNEQFF
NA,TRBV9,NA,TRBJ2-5,TGTGCCAGCAGCGCCCAGGGTACGGAGACCCAGTACTTC,CASSAQGTETQYF
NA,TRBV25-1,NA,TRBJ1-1,TGTGCCAGCAGTGGATACCACAAGGGGTTCACTGAAGCTTTCTTT,CASSGYHKGFTEAFF
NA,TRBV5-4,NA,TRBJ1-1,TGTGCCAGCAGCTTGGCAGGGAGGATTGGAAGCACTGAAGCTTTCTTT,CASSLAGRIGSTEAFF
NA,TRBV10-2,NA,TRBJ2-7,TGCGCCAGCAGCCGGGGTAGCTCCTACGAGCAGTACTTC,CASSRGSSYEQYF
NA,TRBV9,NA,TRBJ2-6,TGTGCCAGCAGCACCGAAGGGCGCGGGGCCAACGTCCTGACTTTC,CASSTEGRGANVLTF
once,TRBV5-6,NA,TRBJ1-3,TGTGCCAGCAGCTTGGACGGCTTCGCCTCTGGAAACACCATATATTTT,CASSLDGFASGNTIYF
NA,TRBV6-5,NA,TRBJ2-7,TGTGCCAGCAGTCGGGGGGCGTCCTCCTACGAGCAGTACTTC,CASSRGASSYEQYF
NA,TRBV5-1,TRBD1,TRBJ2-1,TGCGCCAGCAGCCCGACAGGGGATCCTAGACTCAATGAGCAGTTCTTC,CASSPTGDPRLNEQFF
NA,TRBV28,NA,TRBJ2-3,TGTGCCAGCAGTTTAATCGATACGCAGTATTTT,CASSLIDTQYF